One sample yielded the 18 T cell receptor beta chains listed below, sequenced in a study of regulatory T cells in long-lasting Graves disease. Library construction for TCR beta used iRepertoire HTBI primers and Arm-PCR of CDR3 regions. TCRdb reprocessed the multiplex PCR reads via MiXCR and lists one record per CDR3 protein. The table records hundreds of thousands of distinct CDR3 sequences, approximately 15% of them present only once. The time point denotes: newly diagnosed GD, antithyroid drugs for less than 3 months. PBMC-derived RNA was used for the TCR library. This same sample was also taken into another study, of T cells in Graves' hyperthyroidism and ophthalmopathy.

The sequences come from peripheral blood mononuclear cells (PBMCs), collected at new diagnosis, from a patient treated with antithyroid drugs. Receptors were obtained from a woman aged 25-40 years with Graves disease.

To note about this clonotype: A much larger clone lies a single base off, so this may be a read error. This rearrangement joins TRBV7-2 to TRBJ2-2; 9 nucleotides align to TRBD1. The length of the CDR3 is 15 residues. The germline V gene encodes CDR1 SGHTA and CDR2 FQGNSA. The ends lost 6 bases at V and 5 bases at J; junction bases unmatched: 7. The CDR3 DNA sequence: TGTGCCAGCAGACTCGACAGGGGGTTGACCGGGGAGCTGTTTTTT. This translates into CASRLDRGLTGELFF.

This sequence joins TRBV19 and TRBJ2-6; TRBD1 is a possible D gene (5 bases). Between the trimmed V and J ends, which lost 3 bases and 4 bases, there was a span of 10 bases. This CDR3 spans 15 amino acids. CDR1 is LNHDA and CDR2 is SQIVND in the germline V gene (reference sequence). The CDR3 DNA is TGTGCCAGTAGTATTGGGGCTCGGGGGGCCAACGTCCTGACTTTC. Translated: CASSIGARGANVLTF.

This clonotype occurred many times. V and J are TRBV15 and TRBJ2-5; D is unclear. The V gene lost 0 bases and the J gene lost 3 bases, with 11 bases spanning the gap. Germline CDR1 is LNHNV and CDR2 is YYDKDF (reference sequence). The CDR3 sequence is 15 residues long. CDR3 nucleotides: TGTGCCACCAGCAGAGATGTTGGTAGGGAAGAGACCCAGTACTTC. Protein product: CATSRDVGREETQYF.

The J gene is TRBJ1-1, the V gene TRBV29-1; D is unclear. CDR1 is SQVTM and CDR2 is ANQGSEA in the germline V gene. The CDR3 is 11 residues long. V was cut by 6 bases and J by 6 bases, with 11 bases left in between. As DNA, the CDR3 is TGCAGCGTCGATTTGGGCGCTGAAGCTTTCTTT. It yields the protein CSVDLGAEAFF.

This clonotype showed up many times. One end of the junction is discordant with germline, which a read error may explain. The chain couples TRBV20-1 to TRBJ2-1; D not certain. This CDR3 spans 10 amino acids. Per the germline V gene, CDR1 is DFQATT and CDR2 is SNEGSKA (reference sequence). The CDR3 region is CSAGENEQFF. In nucleotides, the CDR3 is TGCAGTGCTGGAGAAAATGAGCAGTTCTTC.

This clonotype showed up just a few times. The chain uses TRBV6-1 and TRBJ2-2; no reliable D call. The V gene's germline CDR1 is MNHNS and CDR2 SASEGT. The CDR3 has 14 amino acids. Trimming removed 4 bases from V and 0 bases from J, with 6 bases in between. In nucleotides, the CDR3 is TGTGCCAGCAGTGTTTTTACGAACACCGGGGAGCTGTTTTTT. This sequence encodes CASSVFTNTGELFF.

The chain joins TRBV9 to TRBJ1-5; D is ambiguous. This CDR3 region has 13 residues. V lost 4 bases, J lost 9 bases, and 14 bases lay in between. CDR1 SGDLS and CDR2 YYNGEE come from the germline V gene. The DNA of the CDR3 is TGTGCCAGCAGCTTTTCGGACGTATCGCCCCAGCATTTT. Translated: CASSFSDVSPQHF. Drawing the rest from reference TRBV9 and TRBJ1-5, the complete variable domain is DSGVTQTPKHLITATGQRVTLRCSPRSGDLSVYWYQQSLDQGLQFLIQYYNGEERAKGNILERFSAQQFPDLHSELNLSSLELGDSALYFCASSFSDVSPQHFGDGTRLSIL.

This clonotype occurred many times. The chain combines TRBV7-9 with TRBJ1-5; D gene uncertain. Trimming removed 4 bases at V and 5 bases at J, with 18 bases between. Germline V gene lookup returns CDR1 SEHNR and CDR2 FQNEAQ (reference sequence). CDR3 length equals 16 residues. Here the CDR3 reads CASSYPWPLGYQPQHF. CDR3 DNA: TGTGCCAGCAGCTACCCCTGGCCGCTAGGTTATCAGCCCCAGCATTTT.

The V and J genes are TRBV7-2 and TRBJ1-5, with 8 bases aligning to TRBD1. CDR1 SGHTA and CDR2 FQGNSA come from the germline V gene. This CDR3 contains 15 residues. With 1 base clipped from V and 7 bases from J, the junction kept 6 bases outside the gene matches. The chain's CDR3 is CASSLDRGVEQPQHF. The DNA for the CDR3 is TGTGCCAGCAGCTTAGACAGGGGGGTAGAGCAGCCCCAGCATTTT.

This clonotype has ten or more counts. The chain recombines TRBV19 with TRBJ2-2; D ambiguous. The CDR3 has 15 residues. V shed 5 bases and J shed 1 base, with 11 bases lying between them. Per germline, CDR1 LNHDA and CDR2 SQIVND (reference sequence). CDR3 residues: CASSPSSRNTGELFF. The CDR3 DNA follows: TGTGCCAGTAGTCCCTCCTCAAGGAACACCGGGGAGCTGTTTTTT.

This clonotype has at least ten counts. The chain combines TRBV12-3 or TRBV12-4 with TRBJ2-2; maybe TRBD2 (6 bases). Trimming cost V 4 bases and J 4 bases, with 13 bases left between them. CDR3 size: 15 residues. The CDR3 region is CASSSGGVGTGELFF. The CDR3 region has the DNA TGTGCCAGCAGTTCGGGCGGGGTGGGCACCGGGGAGCTGTTTTTT.

The sample holds many counts of this clonotype. This chain links TRBV20-1 with TRBJ2-7, with 10 bases identical to TRBD1. Germline assignment: CDR1 DFQATT and CDR2 SNEGSKA (reference sequence). V trimming: 6 bases; J trimming: 3 bases; junction bases outside the gene matches: 8. This CDR3 spans 14 amino acids. CDR3 in amino acids: CSAQPGQGFYEQYF. The CDR3 region has the DNA TGCAGTGCGCAGCCGGGACAGGGGTTCTACGAGCAGTACTTC.

V and J are TRBV14 and TRBJ1-4; possible D gene TRBD1, 5 bases. Germline V gives CDR1 SGHDN, CDR2 FVKESK. Deletions cut 5 bases from V and 10 bases from J, with 11 bases between. The CDR3 is 12 amino acids. CDR3 sequence reads: CASSFGAGKLFF. CDR3 DNA: TGTGCCAGCAGCTTTGGGGCAGGAAAACTGTTTTTT. Full variable domain (remainder filled in from reference TRBV14 and TRBJ1-4): EAGVTQFPSHSVIEKGQTVTLRCDPISGHDNLYWYRRVMGKEIKFLLHFVKESKQDESGMPNNRFLAERTGGTYSTLKVQPAELEDSGVYFCASSFGAGKLFFGSGTQLSVL.

This chain joins TRBV27 and TRBJ2-1, with no clear D. Germline V gene sequence: CDR1 MNHEY, CDR2 SMNVEV (reference sequence). Trimming stripped 2 bases from V and 5 bases from J, with 7 bases between. There are 13 residues in the CDR3. CDR3 sequence reads: CASSLNSNNEQFF. The CDR3 nucleotides read TGTGCCAGCAGTTTAAACAGTAACAATGAGCAGTTCTTC.

The table lists this clonotype with many counts. The gene calls are TRBV11-2 and TRBJ2-3; tentative D call: TRBD2 (6 bases). This CDR3 has 14 amino acids. V was shortened by 3 bases and J by 2 bases, with 9 bases between the two germline ends. The V gene's germline CDR1 is SGHAT and CDR2 FQNNGV. The CDR3 sequence is CASSFGGTTDTQYF. As DNA, the CDR3 is TGTGCCAGCAGCTTTGGCGGGACCACAGATACGCAGTATTTT.

The chain uses TRBV5-4 and TRBJ1-1; D perhaps matches TRBD1 (5 bases). The CDR3 has 17 residues. V lost 4 bases, J lost 0 bases, and 19 bases lay in between. From germline, CDR1 is SGHNT and CDR2 YYREEE (reference sequence). CDR3 coding DNA: TGTGCCAGCAGCCTCCCGGGGGGGGTGGGTTTGAACACTGAAGCTTTCTTT. Its protein product is CASSLPGGVGLNTEAFF. Together with reference TRBV5-4 and TRBJ1-1, the CDR3 gives the full variable domain: ETGVTQSPTHLIKTRGQQVTLRCSSQSGHNTVSWYQQALGQGPQFIFQYYREEENGRGNFPPRFSGLQFPNYSSELNVNALELDDSALYLCASSLPGGVGLNTEAFFGQGTRLTVV.

V usage is TRBV27 and J usage is TRBJ2-1, with D perhaps TRBD1 (5 bases). Germline CDR1 is MNHEY and CDR2 is SMNVEV (reference sequence). This CDR3 is 13 amino acids long. V was trimmed by 3 bases and J by 10 bases, leaving 13 bases between them. The CDR3 loop is CASSFSGLQEQFF. Written as DNA, the CDR3 is TGTGCCAGCAGTTTCTCAGGGCTTCAGGAGCAGTTCTTC.

This clonotype was detected many times. V and J are TRBV29-1 and TRBJ1-5, with D unclear. Trimming removed 8 bases from V and 0 bases from J, with 8 bases in between. CDR1 is SQVTM, CDR2 ANQGSEA, per germline. The CDR3 loop spans 12 amino acids. The DNA of the CDR3 is TGCAGCACATGGGATAGCAATCAGCCCCAGCATTTT. Translation gives CSTWDSNQPQHF.